The T cell receptor (beta chain) under discussion was sequenced for a study of blood T cell repertoires in COVID-19. Study details: Some COVID-19 samples were acute and others convalescent; all came from the United States, Italy and Spain.

In the original processing: Reference gene primer amplification gave estimated nucleated cell counts. The repertoire was sequenced with immunoSEQ multiplex PCR; TCRdb's copy has only in-frame clones and lacks some. That table gives V, J and clone size, and the DNA gave D and trimming. The sample records fewer than 300,000 clones, 70% to 90% being singletons. A single count supports this clone. Losses at the gene ends were 4 bases for V and 3 bases for J; bases not matched to a gene: 2. This CDR3 region has 13 residues. From germline, CDR1 is ENHRY and CDR2 SYGVKD. Clinical histories supplied by participants themselves formed the basis of cohort assignment.

Sequencing used PBMCs or T cells enriched from blood (not recorded which). The sequence was collected from a woman aged 25 to 39 who had recovered from COVID-19. The V gene is TRBV10-3, the J gene TRBJ1-1; 7 bases are shared with TRBD1. CDR3 DNA sequence: TGTGCCATCAGTGTAGACAGGGACACTGAAGCTTTCTTT. Translated: CAISVDRDTEAFF.